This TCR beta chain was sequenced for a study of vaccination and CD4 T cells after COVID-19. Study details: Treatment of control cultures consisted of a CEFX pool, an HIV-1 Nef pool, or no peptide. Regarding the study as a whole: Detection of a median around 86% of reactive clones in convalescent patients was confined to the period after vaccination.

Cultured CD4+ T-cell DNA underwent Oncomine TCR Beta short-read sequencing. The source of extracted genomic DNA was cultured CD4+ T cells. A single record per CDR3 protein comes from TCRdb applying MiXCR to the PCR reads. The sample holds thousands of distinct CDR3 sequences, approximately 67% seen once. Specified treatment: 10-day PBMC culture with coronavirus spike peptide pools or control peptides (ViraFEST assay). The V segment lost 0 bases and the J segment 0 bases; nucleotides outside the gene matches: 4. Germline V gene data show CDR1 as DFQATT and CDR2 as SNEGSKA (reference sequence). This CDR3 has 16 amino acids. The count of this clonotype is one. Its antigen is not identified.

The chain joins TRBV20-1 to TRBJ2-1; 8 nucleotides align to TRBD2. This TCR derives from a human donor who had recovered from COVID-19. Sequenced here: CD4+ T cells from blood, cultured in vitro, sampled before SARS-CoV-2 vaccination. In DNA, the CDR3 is TGCAGTGCTAGAGATCCCACTAGCGGCTCCTACAATGAGCAGTTCTTC. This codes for CSARDPTSGSYNEQFF.